The clone carrying this TCR beta chain was recorded only once. Antigen specificity is unknown. The data stem from a study of blood T cells in healthy people across ages. Study summary: About one barcoded beta molecule per two T cells was captured by template switching. Broader study findings: Measured against age, TCR beta diversity per million T cells decreased in a roughly linear manner.

The germline V gene has CDR1 SGHKS and CDR2 YYEKEE (reference sequence). Trimming stripped 0 bases from V and 3 bases from J, with 3 bases between. This CDR3 comprises 13 residues. A J-beta primer mix and a sample-barcoded 5' primer were used in a second PCR of about 7 to 12 cycles. One entry per CDR3 protein, called by TCRdb with MiXCR from the 5' RACE reads. This table has some 1 million distinct CDR3 sequences, around 45% appearing once. The V gene is TRBV5-5, the J gene TRBJ2-2; D not resolved. The material sequenced was blood. This TCR came from a woman aged 55 to 70 in good health. Here the CDR3 reads CASSLADTGELFF. The CDR3 coding sequence is TGTGCCAGCAGCTTGGCAGACACCGGGGAGCTGTTTTTT.